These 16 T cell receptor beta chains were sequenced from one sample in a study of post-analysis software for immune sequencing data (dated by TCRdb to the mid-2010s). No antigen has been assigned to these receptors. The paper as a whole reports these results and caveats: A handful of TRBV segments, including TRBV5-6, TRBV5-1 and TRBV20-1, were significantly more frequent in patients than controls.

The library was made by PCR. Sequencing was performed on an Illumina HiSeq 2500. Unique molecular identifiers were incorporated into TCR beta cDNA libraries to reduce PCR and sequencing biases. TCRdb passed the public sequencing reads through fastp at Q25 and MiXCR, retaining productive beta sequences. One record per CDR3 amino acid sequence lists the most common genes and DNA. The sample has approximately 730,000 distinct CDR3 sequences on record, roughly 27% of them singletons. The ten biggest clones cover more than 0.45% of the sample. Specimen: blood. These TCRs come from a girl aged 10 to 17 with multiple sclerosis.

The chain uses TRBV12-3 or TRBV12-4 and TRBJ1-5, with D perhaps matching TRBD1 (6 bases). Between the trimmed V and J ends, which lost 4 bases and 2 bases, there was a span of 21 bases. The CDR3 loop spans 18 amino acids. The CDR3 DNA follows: TGTGCCAGCAGTTACGTCGGGACAAGGAGAAGTGGCAATCAGCCCCAGCATTTT. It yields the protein CASSYVGTRRSGNQPQHF.

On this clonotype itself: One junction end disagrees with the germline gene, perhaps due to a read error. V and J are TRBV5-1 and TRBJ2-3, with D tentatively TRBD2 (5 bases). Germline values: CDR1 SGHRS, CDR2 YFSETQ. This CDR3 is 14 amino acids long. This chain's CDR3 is CASSLGNSGNTRYF. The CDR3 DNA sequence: TGCGCCAGCAGCTTGGGTAATTCGGGAAATACGCGGTATTTT.

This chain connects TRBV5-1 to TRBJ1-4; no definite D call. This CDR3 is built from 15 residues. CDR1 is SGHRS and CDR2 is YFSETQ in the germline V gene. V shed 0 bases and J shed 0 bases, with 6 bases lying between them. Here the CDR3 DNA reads TGCGCCAGCAGCTTGGTGACGGCAACTAATGAAAAACTGTTTTTT. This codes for CASSLVTATNEKLFF.

The CDR3 here is CASSPLGAGGTDTQYF. The CDR3 DNA reads TGCGCCAGCAGCCCCCTGGGTGCGGGGGGCACAGATACGCAGTATTTT. The rearrangement links TRBV4-1 to TRBJ2-3; TRBD2 matches at 7 bases. The CDR3 runs to 16 residues. Germline CDR1 is MGHRA and CDR2 is YSYEKL. Trimming at V came to 4 bases and at J to 1 base, leaving 8 bases not matched to a gene.

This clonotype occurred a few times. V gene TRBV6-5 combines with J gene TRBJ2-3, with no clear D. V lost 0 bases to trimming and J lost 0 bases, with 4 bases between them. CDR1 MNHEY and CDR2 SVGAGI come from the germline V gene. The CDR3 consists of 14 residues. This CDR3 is CASSYSASTDTQYF. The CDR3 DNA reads TGTGCCAGCAGTTACTCGGCAAGCACAGATACGCAGTATTTT.

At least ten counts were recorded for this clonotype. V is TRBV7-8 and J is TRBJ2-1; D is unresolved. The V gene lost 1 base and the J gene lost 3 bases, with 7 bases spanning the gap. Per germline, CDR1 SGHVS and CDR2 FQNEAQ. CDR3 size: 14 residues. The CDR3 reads CASSLVGSYNEQFF. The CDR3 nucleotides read TGTGCCAGCAGCTTAGTAGGTAGCTACAATGAGCAGTTCTTC.

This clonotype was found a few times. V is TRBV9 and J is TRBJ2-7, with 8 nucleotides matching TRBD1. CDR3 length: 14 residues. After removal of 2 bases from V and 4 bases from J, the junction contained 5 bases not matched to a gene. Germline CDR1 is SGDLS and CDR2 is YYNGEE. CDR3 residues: CASSVNTGGYEQYF. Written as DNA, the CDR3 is TGTGCCAGCAGCGTCAACACAGGGGGGTACGAGCAGTACTTC.

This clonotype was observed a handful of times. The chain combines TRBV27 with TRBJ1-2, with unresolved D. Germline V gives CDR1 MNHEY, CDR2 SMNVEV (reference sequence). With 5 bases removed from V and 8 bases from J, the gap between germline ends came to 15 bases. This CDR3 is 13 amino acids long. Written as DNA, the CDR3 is TGTGCCAGCAGTCAAGACGGGCGGTCGGGCTACACCTTC. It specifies CASSQDGRSGYTF.

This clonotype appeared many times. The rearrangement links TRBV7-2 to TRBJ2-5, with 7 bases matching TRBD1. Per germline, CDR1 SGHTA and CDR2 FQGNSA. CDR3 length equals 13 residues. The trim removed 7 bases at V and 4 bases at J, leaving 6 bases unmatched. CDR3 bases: TGTGCCAGCACCCTACAGGGGAGAGAGACCCAGTACTTC. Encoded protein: CASTLQGRETQYF.

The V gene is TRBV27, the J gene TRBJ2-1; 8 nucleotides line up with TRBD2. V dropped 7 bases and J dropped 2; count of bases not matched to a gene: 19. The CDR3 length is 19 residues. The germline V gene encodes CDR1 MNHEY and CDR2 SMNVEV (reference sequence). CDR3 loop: CASNPRGELAGSPYNEQFF. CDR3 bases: TGTGCCAGCAATCCGAGGGGGGAGCTAGCGGGTTCCCCCTACAATGAGCAGTTCTTC.

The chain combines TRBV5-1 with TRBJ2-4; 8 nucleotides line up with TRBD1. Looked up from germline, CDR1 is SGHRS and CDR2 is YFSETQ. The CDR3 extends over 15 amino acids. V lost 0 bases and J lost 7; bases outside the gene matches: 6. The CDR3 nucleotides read TGCGCCAGCAGCTTGGCGAGGACAGGGTTCAACATTCAGTACTTC. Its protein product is CASSLARTGFNIQYF.

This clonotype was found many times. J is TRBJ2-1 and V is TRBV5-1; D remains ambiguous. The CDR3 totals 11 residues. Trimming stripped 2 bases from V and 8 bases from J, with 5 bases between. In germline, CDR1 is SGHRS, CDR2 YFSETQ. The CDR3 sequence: CASSFRDEQFF. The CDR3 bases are TGCGCCAGCAGCTTTCGCGATGAGCAGTTCTTC.

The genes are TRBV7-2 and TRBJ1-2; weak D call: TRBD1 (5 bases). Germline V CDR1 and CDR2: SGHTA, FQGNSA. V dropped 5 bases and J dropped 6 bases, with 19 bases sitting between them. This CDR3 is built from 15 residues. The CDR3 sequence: CASSPGVDQGHGYTF. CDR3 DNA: TGTGCCAGCAGCCCAGGCGTGGATCAGGGCCATGGCTACACCTTC.

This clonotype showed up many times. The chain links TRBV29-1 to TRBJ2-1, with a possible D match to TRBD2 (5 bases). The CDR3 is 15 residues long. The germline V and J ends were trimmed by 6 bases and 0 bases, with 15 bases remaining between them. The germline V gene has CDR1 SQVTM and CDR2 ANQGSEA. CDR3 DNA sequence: TGCAGCGTAAGCAAACACCGGGACTCCTACAATGAGCAGTTCTTC. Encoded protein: CSVSKHRDSYNEQFF.

CDR3 sequence reads: CSVAPIQETQYF. The CDR3 DNA sequence: TGCAGCGTCGCCCCAATCCAAGAGACCCAGTACTTC. This chain joins TRBV29-1 and TRBJ2-5; no firm D call. The CDR3 spans 12 residues. Trimming stripped 6 bases from V and 1 base from J, with 9 bases between. Germline lookup yields CDR1 SQVTM and CDR2 ANQGSEA.

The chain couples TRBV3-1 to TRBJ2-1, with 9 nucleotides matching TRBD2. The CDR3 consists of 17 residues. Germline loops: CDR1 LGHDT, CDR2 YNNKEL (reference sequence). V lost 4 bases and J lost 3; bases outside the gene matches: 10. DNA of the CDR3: TGTGCCAGCAGCCCAGGGCACCTAGCGGGGCTCTACAATGAGCAGTTCTTC. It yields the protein CASSPGHLAGLYNEQFF.